Presented here are 24 T cell receptor beta chains from one specimen sequenced in a study of blood T cells in healthy people across ages. Next came a second PCR, run for about 7 to 12 cycles, which used a sample-barcoded 5' primer along with a J-beta primer mix. TCRdb processed the 5' RACE reads anew with MiXCR; each CDR3 protein has one entry. Of around 620,000 distinct CDR3 sequences listed, 27% are singletons. What was sequenced was blood. Every receptor here comes from a woman in her 70s in good health.

CDR3 sequence: CASIDGGVGIQYF. The CDR3 DNA follows: TGTGCCAGCATCGACGGGGGCGTTGGCATTCAGTACTTC. The rearrangement links TRBV6-6 to TRBJ2-4; perhaps D is TRBD1 or TRBD2 (6 bases each). CDR3 length: 13 amino acids. Germline V gene sequence: CDR1 MNHNY, CDR2 SVGAGI (reference sequence). Trimming stripped 7 bases from V and 9 bases from J, with 16 bases between.

This clonotype was seen a handful of times. The chain is built from TRBV5-1 and TRBJ2-7, with D perhaps matching TRBD1 or TRBD2 (7 bases each). Between the trimmed V and J ends, which lost 3 bases and 0 bases, there was a span of 16 bases. The germline V gene has CDR1 SGHRS and CDR2 YFSETQ. The CDR3 is made up of 16 amino acids. The CDR3 protein is CASSWQGGISSYEQYF. The CDR3 region has the DNA TGCGCCAGCAGCTGGCAGGGGGGGATCAGCTCCTACGAGCAGTACTTC.

This clonotype was seen only once. This chain joins TRBV5-1 and TRBJ2-5; 7 positions match TRBD1. The ends lost 0 bases at V and 7 bases at J; junction bases unmatched: 15. The CDR3 sequence is 17 residues long. Germline assignment: CDR1 SGHRS and CDR2 YFSETQ. The CDR3 sequence is CASSLGDNLRGLGTQYF. For the CDR3, the DNA is TGCGCCAGCAGCTTGGGAGACAACCTGAGGGGGCTTGGGACCCAGTACTTC.

The chain couples TRBV29-1 to TRBJ1-1; D call uncertain. The CDR3 runs to 11 residues. The ends were cut back, 5 bases at V and 0 bases at J, with 4 bases in the middle. Per the germline V gene, CDR1 is SQVTM and CDR2 is ANQGSEA. In DNA, the CDR3 is TGCAGCGTTACAGTGAACACTGAAGCTTTCTTT. Translated, it gives CSVTVNTEAFF.

This chain uses TRBV7-8 with TRBJ2-3; 8 nucleotides line up with TRBD1. The CDR3 has 15 amino acids. The V gene's germline CDR1 is SGHVS and CDR2 FQNEAQ. The trim removed 6 bases at V and 0 bases at J, leaving 5 bases unmatched. CDR3 loop: CASRRRTGSTDTQYF. CDR3 DNA: TGTGCCAGCAGAAGAAGGACAGGGAGCACAGATACGCAGTATTTT.

There are a few counts of this clonotype. The chain has TRBV9 and TRBJ2-3; the match to TRBD2 covers 8 bases. CDR3 size: 16 residues. Germline loops: CDR1 SGDLS, CDR2 YYNGEE. J was trimmed by 2 bases and V by 0 bases; bases with no gene match: 5. The CDR3 coding sequence is TGTGCCAGCAGCGTAGTCGGGGGGGTTTACACAGATACGCAGTATTTT. This sequence encodes CASSVVGGVYTDTQYF.

In DNA form, the CDR3 reads TGCGCCAGCAGCCAGCTATCGGGGGGGACAAGACACATTCAGTACTTC. It translates to CASSQLSGGTRHIQYF. The V call is TRBV5-1, the J call TRBJ2-4; TRBD2 matches at 8 bases. V lost 4 bases to trimming and J lost 8 bases; unmatched junction nucleotides: 14. The length of the CDR3 is 16 residues. From germline, CDR1 is SGHRS and CDR2 YFSETQ.

This clonotype was counted only a few times. The J gene is TRBJ1-2, the V gene TRBV27; D might be TRBD1 (5 bases). With 0 bases removed from V and 3 bases from J, the gap between germline ends came to 11 bases. The length of the CDR3 is 15 residues. The germline gives CDR1 MNHEY, CDR2 SMNVEV (reference sequence). The CDR3 DNA reads TGTGCCAGCAGTTTATCGGCTGACAGCTACTATGGCTACACCTTC. Translation: CASSLSADSYYGYTF.

The chain uses TRBV20-1 and TRBJ2-5; D is unclear. The CDR3 has 13 residues. Germline CDR1 is DFQATT and CDR2 is SNEGSKA (reference sequence). Trimming took off 4 bases at V and 5 bases at J, with 14 bases between the two ends. CDR3 nucleotide sequence: TGCAGTGCTACCGGACCAGACGGGGAGACCCAGTACTTC. This encodes CSATGPDGETQYF.

Regarding this clonotype: At one boundary the junction diverges from the germline segment, which might be a read error. The chain uses TRBV7-2 and TRBJ2-7; D remains unclear. The CDR3 spans 14 residues. Germline V CDR1 and CDR2: SGHTA, FQGNSA. CDR3 bases: TGTGCCAACAGCTCCGGACGGAGCTCCTACGAGCAGTACTTC. This translates into CANSSGRSSYEQYF.

This chain uses TRBV7-2 with TRBJ2-2; no clear D gene. The ends were cut back, 6 bases at V and 2 bases at J, with 10 bases in the middle. Germline CDR1 reads SGHTA; CDR2 reads FQGNSA. This CDR3 spans 14 amino acids. The CDR3 here is CASSPWGNTGELFF. Here the CDR3 DNA reads TGTGCCAGCAGTCCATGGGGAAACACCGGGGAGCTGTTTTTT.

The chain carries TRBV29-1 and TRBJ1-1; perhaps TRBD1 as D (5 bases). V lost 5 bases and J lost 3, with 16 bases in between. Germline V gene sequence: CDR1 SQVTM, CDR2 ANQGSEA. The CDR3 has 14 residues. DNA of the CDR3: TGCAGCGTTATTGTGCGGGGCGTGGACACTGAAGCTTTCTTT. Amino acids: CSVIVRGVDTEAFF.

This clonotype was seen a few times. The chain combines TRBV5-1 with TRBJ2-2; D not resolved. Trimming left V 0 bases short and J 6 bases short, with 12 bases between. This CDR3 comprises 15 residues. Germline lookup yields CDR1 SGHRS and CDR2 YFSETQ. The CDR3 loop is CASSLAASGAGELFF. CDR3 bases: TGCGCCAGCAGCTTGGCCGCTAGTGGTGCCGGGGAGCTGTTTTTT.

This clonotype came up a few times. The CDR3 bases are TGTGCCAGCAGCTTAGTCGGGTGGGGGGCGAGCACTGAAGCTTTCTTT. Protein: CASSLVGWGASTEAFF. The genes are TRBV7-6 and TRBJ1-1; a weak D match, TRBD1 (6 bases). The CDR3 loop spans 16 amino acids. V shed 1 base and J shed 4 bases, with 16 bases lying between them. The germline V gene encodes CDR1 SGHVS and CDR2 FNYEAQ.

The chain uses TRBV7-2 and TRBJ2-2, with D unclear. V lost 2 bases to trimming and J lost 4 bases, with 11 bases between them. CDR1 is SGHTA, CDR2 FQGNSA, per germline. The CDR3 extends over 15 amino acids. The CDR3 reads CASSLWRSGTGELFF. The CDR3 DNA is TGTGCCAGCAGCTTATGGAGATCGGGCACCGGGGAGCTGTTTTTT.

This clonotype has just a few counts. For the CDR3, the DNA is TGTGCCAGCAGTATGACTACCCAAGAGACCCAGTACTTC. Residues: CASSMTTQETQYF. The gene calls are TRBV11-2 and TRBJ2-5; D perhaps matches TRBD2 (5 bases). In germline, CDR1 is SGHAT, CDR2 FQNNGV. This CDR3 is 13 amino acids long. Trimming shortened V by 6 bases and J by 1 base, and 9 bases separated the two germline ends.

This clonotype has more than one count but fewer than ten. This chain joins TRBV6-1 and TRBJ1-6, with a tentative D call TRBD1 (6 bases). The CDR3 is 15 residues long. The germline CDR1 and CDR2 sequences are MNHNS and SASEGT. The V end was cut by 7 bases, the J end by 8 bases, with 18 bases between. The CDR3 bases are TGTGCCAGCACACCGCGGCAGGGGCGAGATTCACCCCTCCACTTT. As protein: CASTPRQGRDSPLHF.

The CDR3 here is CASHPGRGTYEQYF. Written as DNA, the CDR3 is TGTGCCAGTCATCCAGGGCGGGGTACCTACGAGCAGTACTTC. The J gene is TRBJ2-7, the V gene TRBV6-2 or TRBV6-3; D is possibly TRBD2 (6 bases). Germline V gene lookup returns CDR1 MNHEY and CDR2 SVGEGT. With 9 bases removed from V and 2 bases from J, the gap between germline ends came to 17 bases. The CDR3 extends over 14 amino acids.

The chain is built from TRBV5-5 and TRBJ2-5; the D is unclear. The J call may be in error: the DNA end matches TRBJ2-7 better. The CDR3 loop spans 14 amino acids. Germline-derived CDR1 and CDR2 are SGHKS and YYEKEE (reference sequence). The CDR3 region has the DNA TGTGCCAGCAGCTCACCGGACGGAACCTACGAGCAGTACTTC. This translates into CASSSPDGTYEQYF.

The CDR3 reads CASSSGLAIYSYEQYF. In DNA, the CDR3 is TGTGCCAGCAGCTCGGGACTAGCGATTTACTCCTACGAGCAGTACTTC. This chain joins TRBV7-2 and TRBJ2-7; 10 nucleotides line up with TRBD2. V gave up 4 bases and J gave up 0 bases; unmatched junction bases: 6. Germline values: CDR1 SGHTA, CDR2 FQGNSA. The CDR3 is 16 amino acids.

In this sample, this clonotype turned up a few times. The chain recombines TRBV11-2 with TRBJ2-3; D may match TRBD1 or TRBD2 (6 bases each). This CDR3 comprises 13 residues. V was clipped by 5 bases and J by 8 bases, with 14 bases between them. Per the germline V gene, CDR1 is SGHAT and CDR2 is FQNNGV. The CDR3 loop reads CASSLTGAGTQYF. CDR3 bases: TGTGCCAGCAGCCTGACGGGGGCCGGTACGCAGTATTTT.

The table lists this clonotype with a few counts. The rearrangement joins TRBV6-1 to TRBJ2-7; 11 positions agree with TRBD1. Trimming cost V 4 bases and J 2 bases; bases outside gene matches: 4. The CDR3 runs 15 residues. Per the germline V gene, CDR1 is MNHNS and CDR2 is SASEGT. The CDR3 DNA is TGTGCCAGCAGTGTCAGGACAGGGGGCCCCTACGAGCAGTACTTC. Its translation is CASSVRTGGPYEQYF.

The V gene is TRBV12-3 or TRBV12-4, the J gene TRBJ2-5, with 7 bases identical to TRBD1. V lost 6 bases and J lost 4; bases outside the gene matches: 11. CDR3 length equals 15 residues. CDR3: CASRRRGDSLETQYF. Written as DNA, the CDR3 is TGTGCCAGCAGGAGAAGAGGGGACAGTCTAGAGACCCAGTACTTC.

The gene calls are TRBV12-3 or TRBV12-4 and TRBJ2-2; D remains unclear. Trimming pared 5 bases from V and 1 base from J, leaving 11 bases between. The CDR3 has 15 residues. The CDR3 protein is CASSLLPRNTGELFF. CDR3 sequence (DNA): TGTGCCAGCAGTCTCTTGCCACGGAACACCGGGGAGCTGTTTTTT.